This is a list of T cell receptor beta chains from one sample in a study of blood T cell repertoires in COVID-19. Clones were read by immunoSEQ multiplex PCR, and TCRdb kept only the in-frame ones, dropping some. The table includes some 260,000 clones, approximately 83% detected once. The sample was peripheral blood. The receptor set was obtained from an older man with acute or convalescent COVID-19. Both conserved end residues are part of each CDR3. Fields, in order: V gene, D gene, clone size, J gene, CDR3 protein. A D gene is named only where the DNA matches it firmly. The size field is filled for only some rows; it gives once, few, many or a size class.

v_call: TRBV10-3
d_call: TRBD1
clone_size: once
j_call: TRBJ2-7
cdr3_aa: CAIWDSTFYEQYF

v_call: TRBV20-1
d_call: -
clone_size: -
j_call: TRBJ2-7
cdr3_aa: CSASLDTYYEQYF

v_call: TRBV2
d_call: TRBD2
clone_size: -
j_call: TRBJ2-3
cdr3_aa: CASSEHGLAGGPSSTDTQYF

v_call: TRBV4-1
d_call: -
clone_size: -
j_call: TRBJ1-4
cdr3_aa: CASSQVGWARDNAEKLFF

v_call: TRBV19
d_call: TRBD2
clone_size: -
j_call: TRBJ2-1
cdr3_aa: CASSSRGVDNEQFF

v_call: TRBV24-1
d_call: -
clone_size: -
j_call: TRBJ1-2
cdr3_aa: CATSDGSYHGGYTF

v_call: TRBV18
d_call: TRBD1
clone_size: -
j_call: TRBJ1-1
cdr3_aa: CASSTGDRGFEAFF

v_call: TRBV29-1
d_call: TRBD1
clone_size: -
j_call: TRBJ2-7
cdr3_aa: CSALGQLYEQYF

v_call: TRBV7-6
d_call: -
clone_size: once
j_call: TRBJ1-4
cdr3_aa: CASSLGWGLANEKLFF

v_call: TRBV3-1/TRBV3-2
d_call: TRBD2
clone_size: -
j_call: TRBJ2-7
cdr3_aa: CASSPGLAGYSYEQYF

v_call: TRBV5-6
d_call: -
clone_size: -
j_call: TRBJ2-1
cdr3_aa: CASSLALSGGGTYNEQFF

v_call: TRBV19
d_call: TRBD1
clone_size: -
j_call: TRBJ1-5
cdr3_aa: CASSTWDRGSNQPQHF

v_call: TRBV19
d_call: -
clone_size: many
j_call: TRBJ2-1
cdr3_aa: CASSMGQELKNEQFF

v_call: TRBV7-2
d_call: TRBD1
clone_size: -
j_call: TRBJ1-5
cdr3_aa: CASSLIKGQGKNQPQHF

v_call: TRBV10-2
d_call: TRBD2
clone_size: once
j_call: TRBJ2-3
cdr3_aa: CASRLAGGPKAQYF

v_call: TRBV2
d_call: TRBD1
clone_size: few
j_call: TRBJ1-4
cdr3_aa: CASSLQGEKLFF

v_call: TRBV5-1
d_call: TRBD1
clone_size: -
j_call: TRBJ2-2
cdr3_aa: CASSLAATGGTGELFF

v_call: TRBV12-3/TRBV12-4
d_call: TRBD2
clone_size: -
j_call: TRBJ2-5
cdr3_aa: CASSAGGGATQYF

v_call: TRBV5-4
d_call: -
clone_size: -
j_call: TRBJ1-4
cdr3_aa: CASSLIPTPTNEKLFF

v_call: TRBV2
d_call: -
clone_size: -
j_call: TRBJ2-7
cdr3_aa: CASKSETVSYEQYF

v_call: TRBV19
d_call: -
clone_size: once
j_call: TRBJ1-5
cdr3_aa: CASCLGRTHSNQPQHF

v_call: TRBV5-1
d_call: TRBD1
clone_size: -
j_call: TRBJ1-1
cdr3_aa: CASSLAMAGGYTEAFF

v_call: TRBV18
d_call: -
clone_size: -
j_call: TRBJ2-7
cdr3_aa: CASSTSGSYEQYF

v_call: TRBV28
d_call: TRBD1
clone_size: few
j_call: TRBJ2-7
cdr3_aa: CASSHRGRGQYF

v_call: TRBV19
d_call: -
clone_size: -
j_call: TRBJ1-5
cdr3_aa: CASSPLTGTMGQPQHF

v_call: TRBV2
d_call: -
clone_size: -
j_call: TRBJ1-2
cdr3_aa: CASRTYGAYGYTF

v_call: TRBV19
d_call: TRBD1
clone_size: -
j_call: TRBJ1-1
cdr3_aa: CASSLTGGKNTEAFF

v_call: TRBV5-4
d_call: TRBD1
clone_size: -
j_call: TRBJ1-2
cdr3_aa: CASSLGDRTVNYGYTF

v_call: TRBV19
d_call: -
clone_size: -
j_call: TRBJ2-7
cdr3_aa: CASSIDHGVSFSYEQYF

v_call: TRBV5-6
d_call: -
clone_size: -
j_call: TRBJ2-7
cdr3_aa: CASSPGTTEQYF

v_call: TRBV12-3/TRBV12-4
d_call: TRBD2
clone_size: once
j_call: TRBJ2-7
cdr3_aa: CASTHRGGGEQYF

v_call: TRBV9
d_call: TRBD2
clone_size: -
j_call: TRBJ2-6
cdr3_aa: CASSGGGAGANVLTF

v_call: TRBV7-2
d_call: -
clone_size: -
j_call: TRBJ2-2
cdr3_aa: CASSPGQLNTGELFF

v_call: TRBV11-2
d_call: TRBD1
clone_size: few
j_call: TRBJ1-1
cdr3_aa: CASSSLQGAMRAEAFF

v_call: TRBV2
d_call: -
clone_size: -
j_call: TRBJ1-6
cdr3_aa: CASGGRTYNSPLHF

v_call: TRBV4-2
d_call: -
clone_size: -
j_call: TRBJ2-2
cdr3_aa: CASSFPSTGELFF

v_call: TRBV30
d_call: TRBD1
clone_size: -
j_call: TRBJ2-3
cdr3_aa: CAWSGRDSSSTDTQYF

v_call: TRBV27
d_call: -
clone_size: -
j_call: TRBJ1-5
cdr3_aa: CASSLRSSGSNQPQHF

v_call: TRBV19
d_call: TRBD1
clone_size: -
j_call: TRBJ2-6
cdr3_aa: CATMGQMANVLTF

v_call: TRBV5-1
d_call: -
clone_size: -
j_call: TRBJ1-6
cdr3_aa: CASSFWRSNSPLHF

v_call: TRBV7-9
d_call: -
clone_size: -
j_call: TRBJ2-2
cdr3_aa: CASSLPGYGELFF

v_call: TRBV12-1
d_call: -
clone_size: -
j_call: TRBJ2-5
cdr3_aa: CASSWGLNQETQYF

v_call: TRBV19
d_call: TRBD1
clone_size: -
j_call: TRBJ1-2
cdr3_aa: CASVYRGRTNYGYTF

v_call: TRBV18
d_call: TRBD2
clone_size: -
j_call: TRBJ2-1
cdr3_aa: CASSPRTSGGLYNEQFF

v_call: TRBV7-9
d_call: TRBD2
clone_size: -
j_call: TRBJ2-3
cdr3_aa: CASSLGLAGIADTQYF

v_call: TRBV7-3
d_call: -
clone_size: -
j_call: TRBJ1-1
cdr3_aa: CASSLGGRTTEAFF

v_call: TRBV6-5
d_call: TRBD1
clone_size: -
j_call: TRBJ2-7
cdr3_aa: CASSSYRGPYEQYF